This entry is about one TCR beta chain. This clone was detected only once. It has no known antigen specificity. Base qualities are not at hand, and no much larger clone is one base apart. The CDR3 regions of human TCRbeta chains were analyzed by immunosequencing. The paper's data handling went like this. TCRs in the repertoires were compared against a reference library of SARS-CoV-2-specific TCRs that had been generated with the MIRA antigen-specificity platform. Breadth was defined as the fraction of unique TCRs that were SARS-CoV-2-associated. Depth was defined as the fraction of total T cells that were SARS-CoV-2-associated. Using the MIRA data, each spike-specific TCR was assigned both to the spike region to which the TCR was reactive and to a CD4 or CD8 class. Log10-transformed breadth and depth values were compared by one-way ANOVA with Sidak's multiple comparisons tests. Sourced from immuneACCESS, this table was stored by TCRdb with only in-frame sequences that have V and J called. A share of the clones is absent; for the studies checked, an unresolved V gene accounts for under half, and the remainder has no known explanation. From that table come the V and J calls and clone size; the DNA was used to work out D and trimming. Across this sample there are about 110,000 clones, with 88% seen only once. The top ten hold about 1.6% of the sample.

This specimen's time point label, per the study, means: baseline before first vaccination. Samples from vaccinated people were obtained from the UK trials COV001 and COV002, which included a single-blind randomized controlled phase 2/3 trial of AZD1222 (ChAdOx1 nCoV-19) in healthy adults. Trial participant PBMC samples were collected at day 0 and day 28 after the second dose for TCRbeta chain sequencing. Per the germline V gene, KGHDR is the CDR1 and SFDVKD is the CDR2. Inclusive of the bounding cysteine and phenylalanine, the CDR3 is 17 residues long. Only the CDR3 DNA stays, 51 bases, in frame from base 1. V has 3 bases trimmed and J has 4 bases trimmed; junction bases matching no gene number 10. This entry comes from a study of T cell responses to AZD1222 COVID-19 vaccine (dated by TCRdb to the early 2020s). Notes on the research overall: AZD1222 recipients with second doses at about 4 weeks or about 12 weeks were pooled, because spike-specific TCR depth and breadth did not differ between schedules. A total of more than 230 trial participants underwent TCR sequencing, of whom 207 received two doses of AZD1222 and some 26 received two doses of the MenACWY control vaccine. Enrollment into the trials was organized by age into subgroups of 18-55, 56-69 and 70-plus years, and those subgroups contained approximately 160, 26 and 62 TCR-sequenced participants, respectively. Summary of the overall study and its limitations: Participants were mostly white British, with more females than males. The authors suggested clonal diversity may have been underestimated. The 56-69-year group was small, and its depth increase did not reach significance, likely because of low power. Vaccine-associated CD4 TCRs spanned the whole spike protein, with dominant responses in regions 160-218 and 743-854. Conclusions about previously exposed vaccinees are limited, since just six AZD1222 recipients were seropositive for SARS-CoV-2 at baseline. Reportedly, close to half of the unique spike-specific TCRs recognized epitopes lying outside the regions that are mutated in the B.1.351 and B.1.1.7 variants. Because no day 14 peak-response samples were available, the repertoires could be characterized only after the peak T cell response. After two AZD1222 doses, spike-specific TCR breadth and depth were significantly higher than at day 0 and than in MenACWY recipients.

This TCR came from an adult in good health. Sequences were derived from peripheral blood, sampled on day 0 of AZD1222 vaccination. The chain is assembled from TRBV24-1 and TRBJ2-1; 8 bases in the middle match TRBD2. The DNA reads as follows: TGTGCCACCAGTGATGCCGGGGTTGCGGGGGGTTACAATGAGCAGTTCTTC. Its protein product is CATSDAGVAGGYNEQFF.